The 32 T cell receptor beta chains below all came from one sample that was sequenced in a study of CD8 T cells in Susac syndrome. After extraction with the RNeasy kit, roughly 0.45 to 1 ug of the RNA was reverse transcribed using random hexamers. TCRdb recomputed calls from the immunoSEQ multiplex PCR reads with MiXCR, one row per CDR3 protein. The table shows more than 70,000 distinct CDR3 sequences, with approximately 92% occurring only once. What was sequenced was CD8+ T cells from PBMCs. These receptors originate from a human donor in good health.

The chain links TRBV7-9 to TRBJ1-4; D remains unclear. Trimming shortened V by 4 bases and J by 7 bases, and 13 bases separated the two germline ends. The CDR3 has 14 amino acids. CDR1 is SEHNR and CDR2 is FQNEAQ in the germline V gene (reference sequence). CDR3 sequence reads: CASSCAPPTEKLFF. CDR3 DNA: TGTGCCAGCAGCTGTGCTCCGCCGACTGAAAAACTGTTTTTT.

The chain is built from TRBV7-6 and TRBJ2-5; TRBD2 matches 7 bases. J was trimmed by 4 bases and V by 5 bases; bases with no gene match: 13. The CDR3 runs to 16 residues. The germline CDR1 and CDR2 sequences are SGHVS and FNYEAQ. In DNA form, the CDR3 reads TGTGCCAGCAGCCTAAATTGGGGGGGGAGTCGAGAGACCCAGTACTTC. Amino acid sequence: CASSLNWGGSRETQYF.

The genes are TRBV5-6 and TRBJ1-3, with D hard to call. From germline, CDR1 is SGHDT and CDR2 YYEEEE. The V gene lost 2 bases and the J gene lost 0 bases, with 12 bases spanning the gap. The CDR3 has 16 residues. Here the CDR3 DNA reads TGTGCCAGCAGCTTCGGAGGGCAGCTCTCTGGAAACACCATATATTTT. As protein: CASSFGGQLSGNTIYF.

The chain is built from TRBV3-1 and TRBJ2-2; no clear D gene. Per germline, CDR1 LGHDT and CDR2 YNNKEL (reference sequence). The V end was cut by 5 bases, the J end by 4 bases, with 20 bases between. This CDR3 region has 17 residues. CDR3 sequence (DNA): TGTGCCAGCAGCTCTGACGGGTATCGAGGAATCACCGGGGAGCTGTTTTTT. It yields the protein CASSSDGYRGITGELFF.

The CDR3 region is CAISENRGLRFNEQFF. DNA for the CDR3: TGTGCCATCAGTGAGAACAGGGGTCTTCGATTCAATGAGCAGTTCTTC. This rearrangement joins TRBV10-3 to TRBJ2-1; 7 positions match TRBD1. V lost 2 bases, J lost 6 bases, and 10 bases stayed unmatched. The germline V gene has CDR1 ENHRY and CDR2 SYGVKD. The CDR3 extends over 16 amino acids.

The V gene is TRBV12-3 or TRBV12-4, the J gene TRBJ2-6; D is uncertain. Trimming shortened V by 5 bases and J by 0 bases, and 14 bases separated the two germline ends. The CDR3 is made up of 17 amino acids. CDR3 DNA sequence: TGTGCCAGCAGTCCGACTTTTAGGAGCTCTGGGGCCAACGTCCTGACTTTC. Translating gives CASSPTFRSSGANVLTF.

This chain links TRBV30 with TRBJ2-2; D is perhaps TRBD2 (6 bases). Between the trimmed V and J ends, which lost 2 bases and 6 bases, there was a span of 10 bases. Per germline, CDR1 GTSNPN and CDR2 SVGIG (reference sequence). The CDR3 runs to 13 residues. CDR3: CAWSFASAGELFF. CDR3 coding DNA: TGTGCCTGGAGTTTTGCTAGCGCCGGGGAGCTGTTTTTT.

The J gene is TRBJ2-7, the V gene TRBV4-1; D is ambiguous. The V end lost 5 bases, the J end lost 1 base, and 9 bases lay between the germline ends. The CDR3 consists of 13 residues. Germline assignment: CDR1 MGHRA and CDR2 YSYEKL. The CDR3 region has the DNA TGCGCCAGCAGCAAAACAGATTCCTACGAGCAGTACTTC. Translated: CASSKTDSYEQYF.

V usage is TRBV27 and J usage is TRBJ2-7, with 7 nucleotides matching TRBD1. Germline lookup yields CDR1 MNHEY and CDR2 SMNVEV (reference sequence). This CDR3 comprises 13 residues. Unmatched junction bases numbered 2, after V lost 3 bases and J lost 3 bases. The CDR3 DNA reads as TGTGCCAGCAGTTTTGGGACAGTCTACGAGCAGTACTTC. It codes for CASSFGTVYEQYF.

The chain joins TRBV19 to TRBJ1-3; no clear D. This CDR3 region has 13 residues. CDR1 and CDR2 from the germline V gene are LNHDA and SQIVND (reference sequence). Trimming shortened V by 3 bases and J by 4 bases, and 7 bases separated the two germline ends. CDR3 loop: CASSMGVGNTIYF. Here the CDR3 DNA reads TGTGCCAGTAGTATGGGCGTCGGAAACACCATATATTTT.

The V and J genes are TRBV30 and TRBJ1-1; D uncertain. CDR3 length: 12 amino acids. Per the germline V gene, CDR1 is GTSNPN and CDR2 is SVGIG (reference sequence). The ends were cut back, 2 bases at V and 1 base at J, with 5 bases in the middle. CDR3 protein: CAWSSGNTEAFF. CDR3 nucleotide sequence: TGTGCCTGGAGTTCGGGGAACACTGAAGCTTTCTTT.

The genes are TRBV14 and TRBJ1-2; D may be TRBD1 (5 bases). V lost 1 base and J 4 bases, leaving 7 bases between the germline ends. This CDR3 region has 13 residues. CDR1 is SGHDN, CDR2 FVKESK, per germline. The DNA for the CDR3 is TGTGCCAGCAGCCAAGCGACAGTCTATGGCTACACCTTC. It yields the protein CASSQATVYGYTF.

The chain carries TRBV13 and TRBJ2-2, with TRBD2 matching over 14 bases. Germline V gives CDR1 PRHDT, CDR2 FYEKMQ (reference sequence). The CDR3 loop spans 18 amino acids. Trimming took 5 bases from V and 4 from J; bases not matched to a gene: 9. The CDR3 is CASSLTGTSGSPTGELFF. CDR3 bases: TGTGCCAGCAGCCTCACCGGGACTAGCGGGAGCCCCACCGGGGAGCTGTTTTTT. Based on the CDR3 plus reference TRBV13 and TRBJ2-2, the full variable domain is AAGVIQSPRHLIKEKRETATLKCYPIPRHDTVYWYQQGPGQDPQFLISFYEKMQSDKGSIPDRFSAQQFSDYHSELNMSSLELGDSALYFCASSLTGTSGSPTGELFFGEGSRLTVL.

DNA of the CDR3: TGTGCCAGCAGTGAGTTTGGGACTGAAGCTTTCTTT. The encoded protein is CASSEFGTEAFF. The chain is built from TRBV19 and TRBJ1-1; D unresolved. The CDR3 loop spans 12 amino acids. Germline V gene sequence: CDR1 LNHDA, CDR2 SQIVND (reference sequence). V shed 9 bases and J shed 5 bases, with 13 bases lying between them.

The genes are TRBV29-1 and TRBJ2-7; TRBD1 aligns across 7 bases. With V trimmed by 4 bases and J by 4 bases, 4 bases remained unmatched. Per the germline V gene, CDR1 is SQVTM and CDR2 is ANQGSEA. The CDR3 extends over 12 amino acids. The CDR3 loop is CSVGDSGYEQYF. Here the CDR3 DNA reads TGCAGCGTTGGGGACAGTGGGTACGAGCAGTACTTC.

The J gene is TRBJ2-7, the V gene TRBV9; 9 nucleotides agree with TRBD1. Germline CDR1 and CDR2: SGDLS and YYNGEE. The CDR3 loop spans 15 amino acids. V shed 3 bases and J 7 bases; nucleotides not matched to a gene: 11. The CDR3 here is CASSGGQGPHGEQYF. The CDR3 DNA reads TGTGCCAGCAGCGGCGGACAGGGGCCTCATGGTGAGCAGTACTTC.

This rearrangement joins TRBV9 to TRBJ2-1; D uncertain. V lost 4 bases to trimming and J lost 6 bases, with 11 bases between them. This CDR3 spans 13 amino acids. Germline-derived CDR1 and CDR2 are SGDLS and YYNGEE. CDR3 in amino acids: CASSLRLGNEQFF. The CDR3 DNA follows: TGTGCCAGCAGCCTTCGACTGGGCAATGAGCAGTTCTTC.

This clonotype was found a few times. CDR3 protein: CSASPGQGFHQPQHF. The CDR3 DNA sequence: TGCAGTGCTTCTCCGGGACAGGGTTTTCATCAGCCCCAGCATTTT. V gene TRBV20-1 combines with J gene TRBJ1-5, with 9 bases matching TRBD1. There are 15 residues in the CDR3. The V gene's germline CDR1 is DFQATT and CDR2 SNEGSKA (reference sequence). V lost 5 bases and J lost 5; bases outside the gene matches: 10.

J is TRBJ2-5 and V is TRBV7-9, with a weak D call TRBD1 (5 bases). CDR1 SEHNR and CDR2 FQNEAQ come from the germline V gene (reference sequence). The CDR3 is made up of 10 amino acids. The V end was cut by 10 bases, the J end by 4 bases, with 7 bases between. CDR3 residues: CATQGETQYF. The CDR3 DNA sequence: TGTGCCACTCAGGGAGAGACCCAGTACTTC.

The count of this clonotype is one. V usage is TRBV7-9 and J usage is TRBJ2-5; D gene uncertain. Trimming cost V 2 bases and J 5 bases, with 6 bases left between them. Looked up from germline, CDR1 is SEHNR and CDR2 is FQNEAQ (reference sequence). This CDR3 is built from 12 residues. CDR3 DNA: TGTGCCAGCAGCTTAATGGGTGAGACCCAGTACTTC. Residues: CASSLMGETQYF.

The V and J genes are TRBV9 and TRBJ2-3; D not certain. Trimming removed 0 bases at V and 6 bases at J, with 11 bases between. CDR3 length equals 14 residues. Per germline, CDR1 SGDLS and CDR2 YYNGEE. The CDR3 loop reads CASSVDDSGDTQYF. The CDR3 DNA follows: TGTGCCAGCAGCGTAGACGATTCTGGGGATACGCAGTATTTT.

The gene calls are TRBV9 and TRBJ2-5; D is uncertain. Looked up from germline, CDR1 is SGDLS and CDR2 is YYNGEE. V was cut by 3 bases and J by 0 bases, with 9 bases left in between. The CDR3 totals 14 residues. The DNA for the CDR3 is TGTGCCAGCAGCGCGGGTGGGTACCAAGAGACCCAGTACTTC. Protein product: CASSAGGYQETQYF.

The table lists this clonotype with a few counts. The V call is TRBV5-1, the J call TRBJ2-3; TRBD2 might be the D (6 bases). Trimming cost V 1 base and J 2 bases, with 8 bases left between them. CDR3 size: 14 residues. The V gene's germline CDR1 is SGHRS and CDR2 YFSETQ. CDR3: CASSLLDYTDTQYF. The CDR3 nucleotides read TGCGCCAGCAGCTTGTTGGACTACACAGATACGCAGTATTTT.

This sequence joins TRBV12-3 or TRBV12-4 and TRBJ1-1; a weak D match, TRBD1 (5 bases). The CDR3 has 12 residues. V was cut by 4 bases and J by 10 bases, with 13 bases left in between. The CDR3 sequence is CASSWGSSGAFF. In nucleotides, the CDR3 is TGTGCCAGCAGTTGGGGGTCCTCTGGAGCTTTCTTT.

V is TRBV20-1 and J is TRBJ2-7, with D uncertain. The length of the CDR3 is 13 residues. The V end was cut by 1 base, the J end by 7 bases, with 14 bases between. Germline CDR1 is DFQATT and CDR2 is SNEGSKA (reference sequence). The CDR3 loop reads CSARVPGLREQYF. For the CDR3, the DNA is TGCAGTGCTAGAGTTCCTGGGCTTAGAGAGCAGTACTTC.

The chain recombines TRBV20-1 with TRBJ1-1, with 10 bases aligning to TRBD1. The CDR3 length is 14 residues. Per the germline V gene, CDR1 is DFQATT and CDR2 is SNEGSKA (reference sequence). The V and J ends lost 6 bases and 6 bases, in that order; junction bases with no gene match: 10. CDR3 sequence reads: CSATPGQGWAEAFF. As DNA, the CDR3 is TGCAGTGCGACGCCGGGACAGGGGTGGGCTGAAGCTTTCTTT.

Here the CDR3 reads CASRSGNQPQHF. The CDR3 DNA follows: TGTGCCAGCAGATCGGGCAATCAGCCCCAGCATTTT. The rearrangement joins TRBV19 to TRBJ1-5; D not resolved. Germline CDR1 is LNHDA and CDR2 is SQIVND (reference sequence). The CDR3 spans 12 residues. V was clipped by 9 bases and J by 2 bases, with 8 bases between them.

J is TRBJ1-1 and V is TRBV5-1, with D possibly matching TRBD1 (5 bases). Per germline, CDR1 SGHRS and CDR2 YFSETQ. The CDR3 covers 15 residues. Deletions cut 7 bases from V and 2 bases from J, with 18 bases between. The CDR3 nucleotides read TGCGCCAGCGGATCCTTTCAGGGCGGAAACACTGAAGCTTTCTTT. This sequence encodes CASGSFQGGNTEAFF.

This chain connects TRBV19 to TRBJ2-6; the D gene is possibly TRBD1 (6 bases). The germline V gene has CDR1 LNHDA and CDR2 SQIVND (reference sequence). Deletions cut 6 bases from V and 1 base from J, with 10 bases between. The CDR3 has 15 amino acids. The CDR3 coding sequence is TGTGCCAGTAGGAAAACAGGGTCTGGGGCCAACGTCCTGACTTTC. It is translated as CASRKTGSGANVLTF.

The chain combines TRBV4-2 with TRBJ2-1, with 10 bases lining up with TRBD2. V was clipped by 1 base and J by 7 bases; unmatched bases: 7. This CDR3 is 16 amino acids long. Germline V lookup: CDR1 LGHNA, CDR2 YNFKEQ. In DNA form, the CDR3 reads TGTGCCAGCAGCCAAGGTAGCGGGGGGCTAGGAAATGAGCAGTTCTTC. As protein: CASSQGSGGLGNEQFF.

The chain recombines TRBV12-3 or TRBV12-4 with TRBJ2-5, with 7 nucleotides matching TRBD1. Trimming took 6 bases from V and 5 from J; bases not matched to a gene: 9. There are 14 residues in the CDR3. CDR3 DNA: TGTGCCAGCAGCCTTACAGGGGTAGGGGAGACCCAGTACTTC. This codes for CASSLTGVGETQYF.

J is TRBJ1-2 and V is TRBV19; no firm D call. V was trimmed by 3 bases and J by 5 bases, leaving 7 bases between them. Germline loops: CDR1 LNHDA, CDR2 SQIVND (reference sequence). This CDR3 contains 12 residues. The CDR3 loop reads CASSIAGYGYTF. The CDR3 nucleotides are TGTGCCAGTAGTATCGCGGGATATGGCTACACCTTC.